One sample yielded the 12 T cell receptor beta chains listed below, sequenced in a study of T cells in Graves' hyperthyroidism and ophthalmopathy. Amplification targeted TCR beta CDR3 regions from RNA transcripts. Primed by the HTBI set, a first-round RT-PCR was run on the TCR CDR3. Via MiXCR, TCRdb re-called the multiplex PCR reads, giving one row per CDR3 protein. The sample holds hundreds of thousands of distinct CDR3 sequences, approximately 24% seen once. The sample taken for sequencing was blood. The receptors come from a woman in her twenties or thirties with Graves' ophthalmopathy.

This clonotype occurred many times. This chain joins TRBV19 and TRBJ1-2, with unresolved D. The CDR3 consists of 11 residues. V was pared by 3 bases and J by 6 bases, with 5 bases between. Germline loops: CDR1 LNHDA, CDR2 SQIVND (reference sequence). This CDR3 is CASSIFDGYTF. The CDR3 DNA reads TGTGCCAGTAGTATTTTTGATGGCTACACCTTC. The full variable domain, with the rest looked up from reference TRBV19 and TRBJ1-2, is DGGITQSPKYLFRKEGQNVTLSCEQNLNHDAMYWYRQDPGQGLRLIYYSQIVNDFQKGDIAEGYSVSREKKESFPLTVTSAQKNPTAFYLCASSIFDGYTFGSGTRLTVV.

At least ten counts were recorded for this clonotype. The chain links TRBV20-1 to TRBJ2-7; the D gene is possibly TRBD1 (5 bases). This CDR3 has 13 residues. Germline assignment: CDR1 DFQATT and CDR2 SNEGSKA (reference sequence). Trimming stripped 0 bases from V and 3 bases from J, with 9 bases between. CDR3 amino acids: CSAREPGFYEQYF. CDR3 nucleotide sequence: TGCAGTGCTAGAGAGCCAGGGTTCTACGAGCAGTACTTC.

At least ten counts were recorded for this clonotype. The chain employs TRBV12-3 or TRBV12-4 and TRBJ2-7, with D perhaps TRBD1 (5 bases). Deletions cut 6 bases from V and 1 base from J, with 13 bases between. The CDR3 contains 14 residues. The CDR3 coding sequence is TGTGCCAGCAGCCTCCTCGACAGTTCCTACGAGCAGTACTTC. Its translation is CASSLLDSSYEQYF.

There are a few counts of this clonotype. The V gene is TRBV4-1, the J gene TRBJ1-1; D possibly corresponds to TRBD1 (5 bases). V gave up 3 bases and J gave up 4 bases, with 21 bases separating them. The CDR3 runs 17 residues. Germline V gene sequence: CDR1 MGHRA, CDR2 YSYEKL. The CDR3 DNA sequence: TGCGCCAGCAGCCAGCCGGGACCACGCTTGGTGGCCACTGAAGCTTTCTTT. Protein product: CASSQPGPRLVATEAFF.

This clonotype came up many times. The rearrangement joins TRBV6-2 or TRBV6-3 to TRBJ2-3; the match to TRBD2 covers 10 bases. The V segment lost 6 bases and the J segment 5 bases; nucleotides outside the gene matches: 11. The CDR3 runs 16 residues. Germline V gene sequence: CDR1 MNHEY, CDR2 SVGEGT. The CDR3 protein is CASSLGLAPRVDTQYF. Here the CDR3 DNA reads TGTGCCAGCAGCCTGGGACTAGCGCCGAGGGTAGATACGCAGTATTTT.

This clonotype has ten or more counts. The CDR3 sequence is CACNQGTDTQYF. The CDR3 bases are TGTGCCTGTAACCAGGGCACAGATACGCAGTATTTT. The gene calls are TRBV6-2 or TRBV6-3 and TRBJ2-3; D unclear. Trimming left V 11 bases short and J 1 base short, with 10 bases between. CDR1 and CDR2 (germline): MNHEY, SVGEGT. This CDR3 region has 12 residues.

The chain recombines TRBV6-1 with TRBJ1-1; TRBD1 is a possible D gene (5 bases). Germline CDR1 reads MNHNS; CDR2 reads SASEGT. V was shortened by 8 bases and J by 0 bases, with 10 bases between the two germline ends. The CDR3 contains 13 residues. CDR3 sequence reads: CASRGSLNTEAFF. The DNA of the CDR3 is TGTGCCAGCCGGGGGAGCTTGAACACTGAAGCTTTCTTT.

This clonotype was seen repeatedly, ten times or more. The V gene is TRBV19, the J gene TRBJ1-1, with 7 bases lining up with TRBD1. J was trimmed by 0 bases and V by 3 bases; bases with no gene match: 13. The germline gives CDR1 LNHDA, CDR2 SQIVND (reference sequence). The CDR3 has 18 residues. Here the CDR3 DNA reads TGTGCCAGTAGTATCGGATCGAGGGGGCTTACCATGAACACTGAAGCTTTCTTT. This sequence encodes CASSIGSRGLTMNTEAFF.

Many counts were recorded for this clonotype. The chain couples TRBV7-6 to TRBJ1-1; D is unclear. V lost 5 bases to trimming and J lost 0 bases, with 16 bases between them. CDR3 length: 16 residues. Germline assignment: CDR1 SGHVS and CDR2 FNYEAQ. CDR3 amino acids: CASSITSVPMNTEAFF. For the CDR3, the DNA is TGTGCCAGCAGCATTACCAGCGTTCCCATGAACACTGAAGCTTTCTTT.

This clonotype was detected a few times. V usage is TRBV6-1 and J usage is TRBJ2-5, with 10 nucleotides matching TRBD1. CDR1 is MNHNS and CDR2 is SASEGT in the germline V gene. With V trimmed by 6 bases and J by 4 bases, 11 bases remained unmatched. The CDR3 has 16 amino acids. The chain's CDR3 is CASRRVGTGAIETQYF. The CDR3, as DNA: TGTGCCAGCAGGAGGGTCGGGACAGGGGCAATAGAGACCCAGTACTTC.

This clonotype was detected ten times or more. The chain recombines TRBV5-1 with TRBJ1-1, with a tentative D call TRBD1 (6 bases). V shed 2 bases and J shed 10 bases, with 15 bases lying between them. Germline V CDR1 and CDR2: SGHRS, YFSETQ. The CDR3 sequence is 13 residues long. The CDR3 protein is CASSFSGESGAFF. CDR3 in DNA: TGCGCCAGCAGCTTTTCAGGGGAAAGTGGAGCTTTCTTT. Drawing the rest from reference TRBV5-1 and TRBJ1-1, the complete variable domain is KAGVTQTPRYLIKTRGQQVTLSCSPISGHRSVSWYQQTPGQGLQFLFEYFSETQRNKGNFPGRFSGRQFSNSRSEMNVSTLELGDSALYLCASSFSGESGAFFGQGTRLTVV.

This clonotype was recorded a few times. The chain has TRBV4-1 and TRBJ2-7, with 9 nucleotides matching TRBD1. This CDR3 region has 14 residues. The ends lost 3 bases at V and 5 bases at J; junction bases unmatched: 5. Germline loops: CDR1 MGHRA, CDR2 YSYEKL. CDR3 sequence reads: CASSQTGGGDEQYF. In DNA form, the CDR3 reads TGCGCCAGCAGCCAGACAGGGGGAGGCGACGAGCAGTACTTC.